The 27 T cell receptor beta chains below all came from one sample that was sequenced in a study of blood T cell repertoires in COVID-19. TCRdb's copy holds only in-frame clones and misses some; the assay was immunoSEQ multiplex PCR. Of 55,000 to 85,000 clones listed, about nine tenths were seen once; the top ten hold roughly 10%. Sequenced sample: peripheral blood. These receptors all stem from a woman aged 18-29 years with acute or convalescent COVID-19.

This clone occurred once. The chain links TRBV7-9 to TRBJ2-1; no reliable D call. The germline CDR1 and CDR2 sequences are SEHNR and FQNEAQ (reference sequence). This CDR3 is built from 15 residues. Trimming cost V 3 bases and J 1 base, with 10 bases left between them. The CDR3 DNA reads TGTGCCAGCAGCTTGGGCTACCTATCCTACAATGAGCAGTTCTTC. Translation: CASSLGYLSYNEQFF.

This clone appeared a few times. V is TRBV27 and J is TRBJ2-7; D not resolved. V was cut by 5 bases and J by 2 bases, with 16 bases left in between. Germline V gene sequence: CDR1 MNHEY, CDR2 SMNVEV (reference sequence). The length of the CDR3 is 15 residues. CDR3 residues: CASSRGPLKTYEQYF. CDR3 in DNA: TGTGCCAGCAGTCGAGGCCCACTAAAAACCTACGAGCAGTACTTC.

The rearrangement links TRBV30 to TRBJ1-2; TRBD1 is a possible D gene (5 bases). V lost 0 bases, J lost 7 bases, and 15 bases lay in between. CDR1 GTSNPN and CDR2 SVGIG come from the germline V gene (reference sequence). The CDR3 is 14 residues long. CDR3 nucleotide sequence: TGTGCCTGGAGTGTAGACAGCTCCGGGGGTGGCTACACCTTC. Protein: CAWSVDSSGGGYTF. The whole variable domain, filled in from reference TRBV30 and TRBJ1-2, reads SQTIHQWPATLVQPVGSPLSLECTVEGTSNPNLYWYRQAAGRGLQLLFYSVGIGQISSEVPQNLSASRPQDRQFILSSKKLLLSDSGFYLCAWSVDSSGGGYTFGSGTRLTVV.

The chain combines TRBV20-1 with TRBJ2-7; no firm D call. Trimming pared 1 base from V and 7 bases from J, leaving 8 bases between. The CDR3 totals 11 residues. Per germline, CDR1 DFQATT and CDR2 SNEGSKA (reference sequence). The chain's CDR3 is CSARGVLEQYF. The DNA for the CDR3 is TGCAGTGCTAGAGGCGTTCTGGAGCAGTACTTC.

This chain links TRBV30 with TRBJ1-2; possibly TRBD1 for D (5 bases). The CDR3 extends over 11 amino acids. Germline values: CDR1 GTSNPN, CDR2 SVGIG (reference sequence). V shed 3 bases and J shed 8 bases, with 10 bases lying between them. The CDR3 region is CAWRVGAGYTF. CDR3 in DNA: TGTGCCTGGAGGGTTGGGGCCGGCTACACCTTC.

The chain couples TRBV11-2 to TRBJ1-1; 8 nucleotides match TRBD1. The length of the CDR3 is 15 residues. The J segment lost 4 bases and the V segment lost 2 bases, leaving 6 bases of the junction unmatched. From germline, CDR1 is SGHAT and CDR2 FQNNGV. CDR3 DNA: TGTGCCAGCAGCTTAACCAGGACAGGGAGCACTGAAGCTTTCTTT. Translating it yields CASSLTRTGSTEAFF. Full variable domain (outside the CDR3, taken from reference TRBV11-2 and TRBJ1-1): EAGVAQSPRYKIIEKRQSVAFWCNPISGHATLYWYQQILGQGPKLLIQFQNNGVVDDSQLPKDRFSAERLKGVDSTLKIQPAKLEDSAVYLCASSLTRTGSTEAFFGQGTRLTVV.

The chain joins TRBV19 to TRBJ2-7, with D tentatively TRBD2 (6 bases). The V gene's germline CDR1 is LNHDA and CDR2 SQIVND (reference sequence). V lost 5 bases to trimming and J lost 6 bases, with 14 bases between them. CDR3 length: 13 residues. CDR3 nucleotide sequence: TGTGCCAGTAGTCAGGGACTCTCAACCGAGCAGTACTTC. Translated, it gives CASSQGLSTEQYF.

The chain uses TRBV11-2 and TRBJ2-3; 12 bases align to TRBD2. CDR1 is SGHAT, CDR2 FQNNGV, per germline. The ends lost 3 bases at V and 5 bases at J; junction bases unmatched: 3. The CDR3 is 15 residues long. The CDR3 sequence: CASSFLAGGQDTQYF. CDR3 DNA sequence: TGTGCCAGCAGCTTCCTAGCGGGGGGGCAAGATACGCAGTATTTT. The full variable domain, rest sourced from reference TRBV11-2 and TRBJ2-3, is EAGVAQSPRYKIIEKRQSVAFWCNPISGHATLYWYQQILGQGPKLLIQFQNNGVVDDSQLPKDRFSAERLKGVDSTLKIQPAKLEDSAVYLCASSFLAGGQDTQYFGPGTRLTVL.

This clone came up a few times. The rearrangement joins TRBV7-2 to TRBJ1-1; tentative D call: TRBD1 (5 bases). The CDR3 extends over 14 amino acids. Germline values: CDR1 SGHTA, CDR2 FQGNSA. V shed 6 bases and J shed 3 bases, with 14 bases lying between them. CDR3 sequence: CASSGLGVDTEAFF. The CDR3 DNA follows: TGTGCCAGCAGTGGCTTAGGGGTGGACACTGAAGCTTTCTTT.

This chain links TRBV6-5 with TRBJ2-2, with 9 positions matching TRBD1. This CDR3 region has 14 residues. The germline CDR1 and CDR2 sequences are MNHEY and SVGAGI. With 6 bases clipped from V and 3 bases from J, the junction kept 2 bases outside the gene matches. CDR3 in amino acids: CASSRDRDTGELFF. CDR3 DNA sequence: TGTGCCAGCAGCCGGGACAGGGACACCGGGGAGCTGTTTTTT.

The chain uses TRBV28 and TRBJ2-5; the D gene is possibly TRBD2 (6 bases). V shed 2 bases and J shed 5 bases, with 15 bases lying between them. Germline-derived CDR1 and CDR2 are MDHEN and SYDVKM. The CDR3 length is 15 residues. The CDR3 protein is CASSLNNGGLETQYF. The CDR3 coding sequence is TGTGCCAGCAGTTTAAATAACGGGGGTTTGGAGACCCAGTACTTC.

V usage is TRBV4-1 and J usage is TRBJ1-2; 10 bases match TRBD1. Germline values: CDR1 MGHRA, CDR2 YSYEKL. J lost 3 bases, V lost 4 bases, and 5 bases had no gene match. The CDR3 is made up of 15 amino acids. CDR3 DNA sequence: TGCGCCAGCAGCCCCCGGACAGGGGGAGACTATGGCTACACCTTC. Amino acid sequence: CASSPRTGGDYGYTF.

The genes are TRBV6-2 or TRBV6-3 and TRBJ2-5; D is ambiguous. The V gene lost 6 bases and the J gene lost 4 bases, with 6 bases spanning the gap. The CDR3 has 11 amino acids. Germline values: CDR1 MNHEY, CDR2 SVGEGT. This CDR3 is CASSNGETQYF. Written as DNA, the CDR3 is TGTGCCAGCAGCAACGGAGAGACCCAGTACTTC.

The rearrangement joins TRBV18 to TRBJ1-1; no definite D call. The CDR3 has 15 amino acids. V was pared by 1 base and J by 0 bases, with 9 bases between. Germline CDR1 KGHSH, CDR2 LQKENI. CDR3 coding DNA: TGTGCCAGCTCACCACGATTTATAGTGAACACTGAAGCTTTCTTT. As protein: CASSPRFIVNTEAFF.

The chain recombines TRBV7-2 with TRBJ2-7; TRBD2 matches 11 bases. After removal of 5 bases from V and 7 bases from J, the junction contained 10 bases not matched to a gene. Germline loops: CDR1 SGHTA, CDR2 FQGNSA. This CDR3 region has 15 residues. The DNA for the CDR3 is TGTGCCAGCAGCCAATTAGCGGGAGGGTTTGGTGAGCAGTACTTC. It specifies CASSQLAGGFGEQYF. The full variable domain, rest sourced from reference TRBV7-2 and TRBJ2-7, is GAGVSQSPSNKVTEKGKDVELRCDPISGHTALYWYRQSLGQGLEFLIYFQGNSAPDKSGLPSDRFSAERTGGSVSTLTIQRTQQEDSAVYLCASSQLAGGFGEQYFGPGTRLTVT.

The gene calls are TRBV19 and TRBJ2-1, with D possibly matching TRBD2 (6 bases). The germline V gene has CDR1 LNHDA and CDR2 SQIVND (reference sequence). The length of the CDR3 is 12 residues. V lost 5 bases and J lost 8, with 10 bases in between. The CDR3 region is CASSPTGDEQFF. In DNA form, the CDR3 reads TGTGCCAGTAGTCCCACGGGGGATGAGCAGTTCTTC.

This chain joins TRBV18 and TRBJ1-4; TRBD1 agrees at 9 bases. The germline V gene encodes CDR1 KGHSH and CDR2 LQKENI. The CDR3 consists of 16 residues. Trimming removed 3 bases from V and 8 bases from J; junction bases left unmatched: 10. The CDR3 DNA is TGTGCCAGCTCACCGGGACGGACAGGGGCGGTAGAAAAACTGTTTTTT. It is translated as CASSPGRTGAVEKLFF.

J is TRBJ1-1 and V is TRBV27; D not certain. The V end lost 3 bases, the J end lost 3 bases, and 8 bases lay between the germline ends. CDR3 length equals 13 residues. CDR1 is MNHEY, CDR2 SMNVEV, per germline (reference sequence). The CDR3 is CASSFSVYTEAFF. The DNA for the CDR3 is TGTGCCAGCAGTTTCTCTGTTTACACTGAAGCTTTCTTT.

This clone has a single count. The V and J genes are TRBV20-1 and TRBJ2-2; 7 bases are a match to TRBD2. The germline V gene has CDR1 DFQATT and CDR2 SNEGSKA (reference sequence). The V gene end was trimmed by 3 bases and the J gene end by 3 bases; junction bases not matched to a gene: 4. The CDR3 covers 14 residues. CDR3 region: CSASRDYYTGELFF. CDR3 nucleotide sequence: TGCAGTGCTAGTAGGGACTACTACACCGGGGAGCTGTTTTTT.

The gene calls are TRBV6-5 and TRBJ1-4; D is unresolved. V lost 4 bases and J 8 bases, leaving 11 bases between the germline ends. The CDR3 is 13 residues long. Germline CDR1 and CDR2: MNHEY and SVGAGI. The CDR3 spells CASSLRFGEKLFF. CDR3 bases: TGTGCCAGCAGTTTGAGGTTCGGAGAAAAACTGTTTTTT.

The V call is TRBV6-4, the J call TRBJ1-6, with 7 bases aligning to TRBD1. CDR3 length: 13 residues. V lost 6 bases and J lost 7; bases outside the gene matches: 3. Germline lookup yields CDR1 MRHNA and CDR2 SNTAGT. CDR3 DNA: TGTGCCAGCAGCGGACAGGAGAATTCACCCCTCCACTTT. It translates to CASSGQENSPLHF.

The V and J genes are TRBV5-1 and TRBJ2-5, with 8 bases that match TRBD2. This CDR3 spans 15 amino acids. Germline V gene data show CDR1 as SGHRS and CDR2 as YFSETQ. The V gene end was trimmed by 0 bases and the J gene end by 5 bases; junction bases not matched to a gene: 6. Written as DNA, the CDR3 is TGCGCCAGCAGCTTGGTTAGCGGGATCGAGGAGACCCAGTACTTC. Encoded protein: CASSLVSGIEETQYF.

This chain links TRBV7-9 with TRBJ2-3, with 12 positions matching TRBD2. V gave up 4 bases and J gave up 4 bases; unmatched junction bases: 6. The CDR3 covers 16 residues. Germline values: CDR1 SEHNR, CDR2 FQNEAQ (reference sequence). The CDR3 region is CASSSWTSGVSDTQYF. CDR3 nucleotide sequence: TGTGCCAGCAGCTCCTGGACTAGCGGGGTCTCAGATACGCAGTATTTT.

This rearrangement joins TRBV13 to TRBJ2-1; D uncertain. The CDR3 runs 12 residues. CDR1 PRHDT and CDR2 FYEKMQ come from the germline V gene (reference sequence). V lost 5 bases, J lost 9 bases, and 11 bases lay in between. The CDR3 coding sequence is TGTGCCAGCAGCCAAACAAGTGGTGAGCAGTTCTTC. It encodes CASSQTSGEQFF.

This clone appeared a few times. The V and J genes are TRBV12-5 and TRBJ2-2; TRBD1 aligns across 9 bases. The junction had 10 bases not matched to a gene; V was cut back by 3 bases and J by 5 bases. CDR1 and CDR2 from the germline V gene are LGHNT and FRNRAP. This CDR3 spans 17 amino acids. The CDR3 bases are TGTGCTAGTGGTTTTTCACCGGGACAGGGATTTACCGGGGAGCTGTTTTTT. Protein product: CASGFSPGQGFTGELFF.

V gene TRBV5-4 combines with J gene TRBJ1-4, with 8 bases lining up with TRBD1. J was trimmed by 8 bases and V by 0 bases; bases with no gene match: 9. Germline lookup yields CDR1 SGHNT and CDR2 YYREEE (reference sequence). The length of the CDR3 is 16 residues. In nucleotides, the CDR3 is TGTGCCAGCAGCTTGGAGGGCCACAGGGGGAAAGAAAAACTGTTTTTT. Translated: CASSLEGHRGKEKLFF.

This clone was counted between two and nine times. The V and J genes are TRBV5-1 and TRBJ2-7, with 7 bases matching TRBD1. The CDR3 is made up of 14 amino acids. V trimming: 3 bases; J trimming: 1 base; junction bases outside the gene matches: 4. Germline V lookup: CDR1 SGHRS, CDR2 YFSETQ. Here the CDR3 reads CASSSTGDSYEQYF. The CDR3 DNA follows: TGCGCCAGCAGCTCAACAGGGGATTCCTACGAGCAGTACTTC.